Shown below are 10 T cell receptor beta chains from a single sample sequenced in a study of cytomegalovirus exposure and HLA in healthy donors. Both 60 Vbeta primers and 13 Jbeta primers went into the PCR. Produced via immunoSEQ multiplex PCR; TCRdb's table is partial and in-frame only. Of roughly 120,000 clones listed, approximately 81% were seen once; the top ten hold around 2.2%. The source material was PBMCs. The receptor source for this set is a woman aged 25 to 39 in good health and CMV-seronegative.

This chain joins TRBV6-1 and TRBJ2-7; 10 bases are shared with TRBD1. Germline V lookup: CDR1 MNHNS, CDR2 SASEGT. CDR3 length: 13 amino acids. The ends lost 6 bases at V and 5 bases at J; junction bases unmatched: 4. In DNA, the CDR3 is TGTGCCAGCAGCCGGGACAGGGGAGACGAGCAGTACTTC. This gives the protein CASSRDRGDEQYF.

The chain recombines TRBV7-9 with TRBJ2-7; tentatively, D is TRBD2 (5 bases). The V end was cut by 1 base, the J end by 5 bases, with 12 bases between. This CDR3 is built from 14 residues. CDR1 and CDR2 from the germline V gene are SEHNR and FQNEAQ (reference sequence). The CDR3 loop is CASSLERRADEQYF. As DNA, the CDR3 is TGTGCCAGCAGCTTAGAAAGGCGGGCAGACGAGCAGTACTTC.

The chain uses TRBV6-5 and TRBJ2-2, with 7 nucleotides matching TRBD2. V gave up 2 bases and J gave up 1 base; unmatched junction bases: 4. CDR1 is MNHEY, CDR2 SVGAGI, per germline. The CDR3 loop spans 16 amino acids. The CDR3 DNA follows: TGTGCCAGCAGTTACCGGGGACTAATGAACACCGGGGAGCTGTTTTTT. Residues: CASSYRGLMNTGELFF.

J is TRBJ1-3 and V is TRBV5-1, with 7 bases lining up with TRBD1. The CDR3 is 15 amino acids. The ends lost 4 bases at V and 5 bases at J; junction bases unmatched: 9. Germline loops: CDR1 SGHRS, CDR2 YFSETQ. The CDR3: CASSPQGVGRNTIYF. The DNA for the CDR3 is TGCGCCAGCAGCCCTCAGGGGGTTGGGAGAAACACCATATATTTT. The variable domain in full, completed from reference TRBV5-1 and TRBJ1-3, reads KAGVTQTPRYLIKTRGQQVTLSCSPISGHRSVSWYQQTPGQGLQFLFEYFSETQRNKGNFPGRFSGRQFSNSRSEMNVSTLELGDSALYLCASSPQGVGRNTIYFGEGSWLTVV.

This sequence joins TRBV9 and TRBJ2-1; possible D gene TRBD2, 6 bases. The CDR3 has 15 amino acids. V was shortened by 2 bases and J by 0 bases, with 9 bases between the two germline ends. Per the germline V gene, CDR1 is SGDLS and CDR2 is YYNGEE. The CDR3 loop reads CASSVREYSYNEQFF. The CDR3 DNA reads as TGTGCCAGCAGCGTCCGGGAGTACTCCTACAATGAGCAGTTCTTC.

The gene calls are TRBV7-9 and TRBJ2-3; 9 nucleotides line up with TRBD1. V shed 5 bases and J 1 base; nucleotides not matched to a gene: 7. In germline, CDR1 is SEHNR, CDR2 FQNEAQ (reference sequence). This CDR3 contains 16 residues. The CDR3, as DNA: TGTGCCAGCAGCGCAACAGGGGGCGTGGGCACAGATACGCAGTATTTT. Translated, it gives CASSATGGVGTDTQYF.

This clone was seen a handful of times. The chain joins TRBV15 to TRBJ2-3; TRBD2 matches at 10 bases. The germline gives CDR1 LNHNV, CDR2 YYDKDF (reference sequence). This CDR3 is built from 16 residues. The V and J ends lost 3 bases and 5 bases, in that order; junction bases with no gene match: 8. The chain's CDR3 is CATSRRLAGAGDTQYF. In nucleotides, the CDR3 is TGTGCCACCAGCAGGCGGCTAGCGGGAGCCGGAGATACGCAGTATTTT.

V gene TRBV28 combines with J gene TRBJ2-7; 7 nucleotides align to TRBD2. CDR3 length equals 15 residues. J gave up 1 base and V 8 bases, and 11 bases lay outside the gene matches. Germline V gene lookup returns CDR1 MDHEN and CDR2 SYDVKM. This chain's CDR3 is CASGQAWGGSYEQYF. The CDR3 DNA follows: TGTGCCAGCGGACAAGCGTGGGGGGGGTCCTACGAGCAGTACTTC.

The CDR3 here is CASSDRVGYGYTF. In nucleotides, the CDR3 is TGTGCCAGCAGTGACAGGGTTGGCTATGGCTACACCTTC. The chain carries TRBV6-1 and TRBJ1-2, with D possibly matching TRBD1 (5 bases). CDR1 is MNHNS, CDR2 SASEGT, per germline. The CDR3 length is 13 residues. V gave up 3 bases and J gave up 4 bases, with 9 bases separating them.

The rearrangement uses TRBV28 and TRBJ2-5, with 10 bases that match TRBD2. TRBJ2-7 explains the end of the DNA better; the J call may be wrong. The CDR3 runs to 15 residues. The germline CDR1 and CDR2 sequences are MDHEN and SYDVKM. The CDR3 DNA reads TGTGCCAGCAGTTTATTACTAGCGGGACGCTACGAGCAGTACTTC. It codes for CASSLLLAGRYEQYF.